Below are 29 T cell receptor beta chains sequenced from a single sample in a study of blood T cell repertoires in COVID-19. Libraries were prepared by immunoSEQ multiplex PCR; TCRdb keeps only in-frame clonotypes and omits some of them. In the table there are a few hundred thousand clones, 75% to 85% of which are singletons. Sample: peripheral blood. These receptors all come from a human donor in a cohort sampled during active COVID-19.

The chain combines TRBV25-1 with TRBJ2-2; D might be TRBD2 (6 bases). The V gene lost 4 bases and the J gene lost 6 bases, with 6 bases spanning the gap. Germline V gives CDR1 MGHDK, CDR2 SYGVNS. CDR3 size: 12 residues. The CDR3 sequence: CASSGRAGELFF. The CDR3 coding sequence is TGTGCCAGCAGTGGGAGGGCCGGGGAGCTGTTTTTT.

The genes are TRBV5-1 and TRBJ2-5; tentative D call: TRBD1 (5 bases). Germline CDR1 SGHRS, CDR2 YFSETQ. CDR3 length: 13 residues. Trimming shortened V by 2 bases and J by 2 bases, and 7 bases separated the two germline ends. The CDR3 sequence: CASSLYRQETQYF. The CDR3 nucleotides read TGCGCCAGCAGCTTATACAGGCAAGAGACCCAGTACTTC. Supplemented by reference TRBV5-1 and TRBJ2-5, the full variable domain reads KAGVTQTPRYLIKTRGQQVTLSCSPISGHRSVSWYQQTPGQGLQFLFEYFSETQRNKGNFPGRFSGRQFSNSRSEMNVSTLELGDSALYLCASSLYRQETQYFGPGTRLLVL.

The chain recombines TRBV5-1 with TRBJ2-2; D is perhaps TRBD1 (5 bases). Trimming took 4 bases from V and 5 from J, leaving 18 bases between them. CDR1 SGHRS and CDR2 YFSETQ come from the germline V gene. The CDR3 extends over 16 amino acids. CDR3 in amino acids: CASSPAHRSGTGELFF. Here the CDR3 DNA reads TGCGCCAGCAGCCCGGCTCACAGGTCAGGGACCGGGGAGCTGTTTTTT.

The chain has TRBV19 and TRBJ2-6; 9 positions agree with TRBD1. Trimming took 4 bases from V and 1 from J; bases not matched to a gene: 5. Germline V gene sequence: CDR1 LNHDA, CDR2 SQIVND (reference sequence). CDR3 size: 17 residues. CDR3 DNA sequence: TGTGCCAGTAGTAGGGGACAGGGCGAATCTGGGGCCAACGTCCTGACTTTC. Protein product: CASSRGQGESGANVLTF.

The genes are TRBV20-1 and TRBJ1-2, with TRBD1 identical over 7 bases. The germline V gene encodes CDR1 DFQATT and CDR2 SNEGSKA (reference sequence). The V and J ends lost 3 bases and 6 bases, in that order; junction bases with no gene match: 13. The CDR3 runs 15 residues. The CDR3 protein is CSASPRQGIRHGYTF. In nucleotides, the CDR3 is TGCAGTGCTAGTCCGAGACAGGGAATTCGACATGGCTACACCTTC.

The V and J genes are TRBV4-1 and TRBJ2-1, with 9 nucleotides matching TRBD1. There are 13 residues in the CDR3. Germline assignment: CDR1 MGHRA and CDR2 YSYEKL. The J segment lost 4 bases and the V segment lost 7 bases, leaving 2 bases of the junction unmatched. The CDR3 sequence: CASTGTGYNEQFF. The DNA for the CDR3 is TGCGCCAGCACCGGGACAGGGTACAATGAGCAGTTCTTC.

This chain connects TRBV5-5 to TRBJ1-2; no firm D call. Trimming shortened V by 1 base and J by 2 bases, and 6 bases separated the two germline ends. Germline CDR1 is SGHKS and CDR2 is YYEKEE (reference sequence). The CDR3 is 13 amino acids. The CDR3 protein is CASSLSVNYGYTF. The DNA of the CDR3 is TGTGCCAGCAGCTTGTCCGTCAACTATGGCTACACCTTC.

The rearrangement joins TRBV24-1 to TRBJ1-2; 8 bases line up with TRBD1. The germline gives CDR1 KGHDR, CDR2 SFDVKD. This CDR3 spans 14 amino acids. V lost 3 bases to trimming and J lost 5 bases; unmatched junction nucleotides: 4. Here the CDR3 DNA reads TGTGCCACCAGTGATCCGGGACAGGCTTATGGCTACACCTTC. Amino acids: CATSDPGQAYGYTF.

The chain is built from TRBV9 and TRBJ2-7; TRBD2 matches 7 bases. Unmatched junction bases numbered 5, after V lost 0 bases and J lost 5 bases. The CDR3 is made up of 14 amino acids. Germline lookup yields CDR1 SGDLS and CDR2 YYNGEE. This CDR3 reads CASSVGGSINEQYF. The CDR3 nucleotides read TGTGCCAGCAGCGTAGGCGGGAGTATTAACGAGCAGTACTTC. Full variable domain (missing parts from reference TRBV9 and TRBJ2-7): DSGVTQTPKHLITATGQRVTLRCSPRSGDLSVYWYQQSLDQGLQFLIQYYNGEERAKGNILERFSAQQFPDLHSELNLSSLELGDSALYFCASSVGGSINEQYFGPGTRLTVT.

In its sample, this clone was seen a few times. This sequence joins TRBV7-9 and TRBJ1-5, with a tentative D call TRBD1 (6 bases). V was trimmed by 5 bases and J by 3 bases, leaving 14 bases between them. The CDR3 spans 15 residues. Looked up from germline, CDR1 is SEHNR and CDR2 is FQNEAQ (reference sequence). CDR3 sequence reads: CASSPEGQLNQPQHF. The CDR3 DNA reads TGTGCCAGCAGCCCAGAAGGACAGCTCAATCAGCCCCAGCATTTT.

The rearrangement joins TRBV6-6 to TRBJ1-5; tentative D call: TRBD1 (5 bases). The CDR3 is 15 amino acids. V lost 6 bases and J lost 2, with 14 bases in between. The V gene's germline CDR1 is MNHNY and CDR2 SVGAGI (reference sequence). CDR3 protein: CASSDGGGGNQPQHF. CDR3 in DNA: TGTGCCAGCAGCGACGGGGGGGGTGGCAATCAGCCCCAGCATTTT.

J is TRBJ2-1 and V is TRBV24-1, with D unclear. Germline V CDR1 and CDR2: KGHDR, SFDVKD. Between the trimmed V and J ends, which lost 4 bases and 6 bases, there was a span of 9 bases. CDR3 size: 13 residues. CDR3 protein: CATSDDISNEQFF. In DNA form, the CDR3 reads TGTGCCACCAGTGACGATATTAGCAATGAGCAGTTCTTC.

V and J are TRBV27 and TRBJ2-7; 7 bases fit TRBD2. Germline assignment: CDR1 MNHEY and CDR2 SMNVEV (reference sequence). This CDR3 is 15 amino acids long. V trimming: 2 bases; J trimming: 4 bases; junction bases outside the gene matches: 8. Here the CDR3 reads CASSLGGRSGYEQYF. Written as DNA, the CDR3 is TGTGCCAGCAGTTTAGGCGGGAGAAGCGGGTACGAGCAGTACTTC.

The chain carries TRBV19 and TRBJ2-1; 8 bases align to TRBD2. The germline gives CDR1 LNHDA, CDR2 SQIVND (reference sequence). This CDR3 spans 15 amino acids. The J segment lost 4 bases and the V segment lost 6 bases, leaving 8 bases of the junction unmatched. CDR3 nucleotide sequence: TGTGCCAGTAGCAAACTAGCGGCCCCTTACAATGAGCAGTTCTTC. It translates to CASSKLAAPYNEQFF.

This chain joins TRBV2 and TRBJ1-4, with 9 bases identical to TRBD1. CDR1 SNHLY and CDR2 FYNNEI come from the germline V gene. The CDR3 runs to 16 residues. V shed 2 bases and J 4 bases; nucleotides not matched to a gene: 5. CDR3 coding DNA: TGTGCCAGCAGTGAATCCAGGGGACAGGGTAATGAAAAACTGTTTTTT. Amino acid sequence: CASSESRGQGNEKLFF.

The chain has TRBV10-1 and TRBJ1-4, with 8 bases that match TRBD1. There are 14 residues in the CDR3. The germline gives CDR1 WNHNN, CDR2 SYGVQD (reference sequence). V lost 5 bases and J lost 3; bases outside the gene matches: 2. CDR3: CASSKDRANEKLFF. DNA of the CDR3: TGCGCCAGCAGTAAGGACAGGGCTAATGAAAAACTGTTTTTT.

The V call is TRBV9, the J call TRBJ2-2; perhaps TRBD1 as D (5 bases). CDR1 is SGDLS and CDR2 is YYNGEE in the germline V gene. This CDR3 has 17 residues. V dropped 0 bases and J dropped 1 base, with 13 bases sitting between them. The CDR3 reads CASSVALRQLNTGELFF. The CDR3 nucleotides read TGTGCCAGCAGCGTAGCTCTAAGACAGTTGAACACCGGGGAGCTGTTTTTT.

V and J are TRBV18 and TRBJ2-5, with D possibly matching TRBD1 (6 bases). This CDR3 is 16 amino acids long. V shed 4 bases and J shed 5 bases, with 20 bases lying between them. Germline CDR1 KGHSH, CDR2 LQKENI. The DNA of the CDR3 is TGTGCCAGCTCACATCAGGGGTCAAGGGTACGTGAGACCCAGTACTTC. Protein: CASSHQGSRVRETQYF.

This chain joins TRBV28 and TRBJ1-3; D not resolved. Deletions cut 1 base from V and 1 base from J, with 8 bases between. Germline CDR1 MDHEN, CDR2 SYDVKM. This CDR3 contains 15 residues. For the CDR3, the DNA is TGTGCCAGCAGTTTATCGAGGCTGTCTGGAAACACCATATATTTT. It encodes CASSLSRLSGNTIYF.

The V call is TRBV27, the J call TRBJ1-2; 7 bases map to TRBD1. This CDR3 region has 14 residues. J was trimmed by 5 bases and V by 5 bases; bases with no gene match: 8. Germline-derived CDR1 and CDR2 are MNHEY and SMNVEV (reference sequence). The DNA of the CDR3 is TGTGCCAGCAGTCCGCCGGGACAGACTTATGGCTACACCTTC. This sequence encodes CASSPPGQTYGYTF.

This sequence joins TRBV2 and TRBJ2-1, with 7 positions matching TRBD1. Germline V CDR1 and CDR2: SNHLY, FYNNEI. This CDR3 contains 15 residues. V lost 8 bases to trimming and J lost 0 bases; unmatched junction nucleotides: 7. CDR3 bases: TGTGCCAGCGGGAACCGACAGGGCTCCTACAATGAGCAGTTCTTC. As protein: CASGNRQGSYNEQFF.

The chain has TRBV7-9 and TRBJ2-1, with TRBD1 matching over 9 bases. Trimming took 5 bases from V and 0 from J; bases not matched to a gene: 11. Germline CDR1 is SEHNR and CDR2 is FQNEAQ (reference sequence). The CDR3 loop spans 18 amino acids. The CDR3 protein is CASSRIPGQGSSYNEQFF. Written as DNA, the CDR3 is TGTGCCAGCAGCAGAATCCCGGGACAGGGAAGCTCCTACAATGAGCAGTTCTTC.

The chain links TRBV30 to TRBJ1-6, with unresolved D. The CDR3 runs to 13 residues. Germline V CDR1 and CDR2: GTSNPN, SVGIG (reference sequence). V was cut by 2 bases and J by 6 bases, with 8 bases left in between. The DNA for the CDR3 is TGTGCCTGGAGTAAACAGATTAATTCACCCCTCCACTTT. It yields the protein CAWSKQINSPLHF.

CDR3 coding DNA: TGTGCCAGTAGTATACGTTCCCTAAACACTGAAGCTTTCTTT. This sequence encodes CASSIRSLNTEAFF. The rearrangement links TRBV19 to TRBJ1-1; D is unclear. The V and J ends lost 2 bases and 2 bases respectively, with 9 bases between them. Germline V lookup: CDR1 LNHDA, CDR2 SQIVND (reference sequence). The CDR3 runs 14 residues.

The V call is TRBV28, the J call TRBJ1-2; 9 nucleotides match TRBD1. CDR1 is MDHEN and CDR2 is SYDVKM in the germline V gene. With 5 bases clipped from V and 2 bases from J, the junction kept 3 bases outside the gene matches. The CDR3 runs to 14 residues. CDR3 residues: CASSTDRGNYGYTF. CDR3 nucleotide sequence: TGTGCCAGCAGTACCGACAGGGGGAACTATGGCTACACCTTC.

This chain uses TRBV12-3 or TRBV12-4 with TRBJ1-1; D may be TRBD1 (6 bases). V lost 7 bases and J 4 bases, leaving 10 bases between the germline ends. The CDR3 covers 12 residues. This CDR3 reads CASTAGATEAFF. The CDR3 region has the DNA TGTGCCAGCACAGCAGGGGCCACTGAAGCTTTCTTT.

This clone was observed a single time. This sequence joins TRBV5-1 and TRBJ2-3; possible D gene TRBD2, 5 bases. Germline assignment: CDR1 SGHRS and CDR2 YFSETQ. V lost 3 bases and J lost 0, with 23 bases in between. The CDR3 runs to 19 residues. The CDR3 DNA follows: TGCGCCAGCAGCTGGAGGACGGATCGCTCCCTTGCTAGCACAGATACGCAGTATTTT. It yields the protein CASSWRTDRSLASTDTQYF. Complete variable domain (other parts from reference TRBV5-1 and TRBJ2-3): KAGVTQTPRYLIKTRGQQVTLSCSPISGHRSVSWYQQTPGQGLQFLFEYFSETQRNKGNFPGRFSGRQFSNSRSEMNVSTLELGDSALYLCASSWRTDRSLASTDTQYFGPGTRLTVL.

The J gene is TRBJ2-1, the V gene TRBV9; 12 bases agree with TRBD2. V trimming: 2 bases; J trimming: 8 bases; junction bases outside the gene matches: 11. Germline V lookup: CDR1 SGDLS, CDR2 YYNGEE. The CDR3 loop spans 17 amino acids. The CDR3: CASSVGGTSGPSHEQFF. The DNA for the CDR3 is TGTGCCAGCAGCGTGGGGGGGACTAGCGGGCCTTCCCATGAGCAGTTCTTC.

The V call is TRBV28, the J call TRBJ1-6; TRBD1 agrees at 9 bases. Germline V gives CDR1 MDHEN, CDR2 SYDVKM. This CDR3 is 14 amino acids long. The junction had 5 bases not matched to a gene; V was cut back by 4 bases and J by 10 bases. CDR3 sequence reads: CASSYGTGRSPLHF. CDR3 nucleotides: TGTGCCAGCAGTTATGGGACAGGGCGGTCACCCCTCCACTTT.